The table lists the clone carrying this T cell receptor (beta chain) with a count of one. Described time point: blood from clinic visit 5 months post-surgery; TSC patient then seizure free. Assay used: immunoSEQ multiplex PCR; TCRdb lists only in-frame clones, some missing. Here the sample spans 340,000 or so clones, roughly 92% being singletons. This sample is part of a study of brain T cells in children with intractable seizures. The input for sequencing was peripheral blood, taken 4 to 6 months after surgery. The sequence was obtained from a boy younger than two with tuberous sclerosis and intractable seizures.

The CDR3 is CASSIWTGYTF. CDR3 in DNA: TGTGCCAGTAGTATCTGGACCGGCTACACCTTC. This chain links TRBV19 with TRBJ1-2, with D unclear. The germline CDR1 and CDR2 sequences are LNHDA and SQIVND (reference sequence). The CDR3 is 11 residues long. The germline V and J ends were trimmed by 3 bases and 8 bases, with 7 bases remaining between them.